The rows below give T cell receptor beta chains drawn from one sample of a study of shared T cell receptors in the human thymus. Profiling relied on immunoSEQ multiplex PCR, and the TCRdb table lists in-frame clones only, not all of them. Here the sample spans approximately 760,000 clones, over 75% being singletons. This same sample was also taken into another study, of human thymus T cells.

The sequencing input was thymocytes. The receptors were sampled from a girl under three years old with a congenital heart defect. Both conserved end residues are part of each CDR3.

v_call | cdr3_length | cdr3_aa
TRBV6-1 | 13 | CASEKPSGYTIYF
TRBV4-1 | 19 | CASSLLYITEEETWDTQYF
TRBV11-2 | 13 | CASSLDIQGKAFF
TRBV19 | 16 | CASEGLEDDTNTEAFF
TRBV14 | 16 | CASSPSITGQRYGYTF
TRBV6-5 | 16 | CASSYSGQGAREKLFF
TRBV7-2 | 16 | CASSLTGGYDGNTIYF
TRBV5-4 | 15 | CASSLATDYNSPLHF
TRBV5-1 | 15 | CASSSTESPNYGYTF
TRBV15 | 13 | CATSRDLVPRVYF
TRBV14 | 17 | CASSQKRSGELNTEAFF
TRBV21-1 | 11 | CASSGGSGYTF
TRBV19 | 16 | CASSLGGRFSNQPQHF
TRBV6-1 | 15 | CASSAQAELSYEQYF
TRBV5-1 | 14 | CASREGGTAEKLFF
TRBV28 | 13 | CASQTTPGGTQYF
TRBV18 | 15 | CASSLETGLIYEQYF
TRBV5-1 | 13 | CASRFSLNYGYTF
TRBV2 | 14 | CASSVSGGGYGYTF
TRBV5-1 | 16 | CASSLGPRVTYNEQFF
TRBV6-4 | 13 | CASSARVGYGYTF
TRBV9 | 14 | CASSADRGWEKLFF